Below, 5 T cell receptor beta chains from the same sample are listed, as sequenced in a study of CD8 T cells in ankylosing spondylitis. Study results and caveats: Ankylosing spondylitis blood appeared to be characterized by a TCR beta motif of roughly eight highly homologous variants.

Which antigens these TCRs recognize remains unknown. TCRdb re-called the 5' RACE reads through MiXCR, storing one row per CDR3 protein. Of 500,000 to 550,000 distinct CDR3 sequences detected, about 12% appear once; the ten largest clones hold almost 7%. The material sequenced was blood, either unsorted or a sorted T cell fraction (not recorded which). The receptor source for this set is a male donor with ankylosing spondylitis.

This chain links TRBV7-2 with TRBJ2-3; D may be TRBD2 (6 bases). V was shortened by 3 bases and J by 2 bases, with 12 bases between the two germline ends. This CDR3 has 15 amino acids. CDR1 is SGHTA, CDR2 FQGNSA, per germline. In DNA form, the CDR3 reads TGTGCCAGCAGCTTGCCTGGGGGGTCCACAGATACGCAGTATTTT. It yields the protein CASSLPGGSTDTQYF. The full variable domain, rest sourced from reference TRBV7-2 and TRBJ2-3, is GAGVSQSPSNKVTEKGKDVELRCDPISGHTALYWYRQSLGQGLEFLIYFQGNSAPDKSGLPSDRFSAERTGGSVSTLTIQRTQQEDSAVYLCASSLPGGSTDTQYFGPGTRLTVL.

The V and J genes are TRBV2 and TRBJ2-2; D ambiguous. Trimming left V 2 bases short and J 7 bases short, with 8 bases between. Germline V gene data show CDR1 as SNHLY and CDR2 as FYNNEI. This CDR3 has 13 amino acids. The CDR3 DNA follows: TGTGCCAGCAGTGAAAGTCAAGGCGGGGAGCTGTTTTTT. The encoded protein is CASSESQGGELFF.

In its sample, this clonotype was seen a few times. The chain recombines TRBV5-1 with TRBJ2-3; possibly TRBD2 for D (5 bases). The length of the CDR3 is 15 residues. V gave up 1 base and J gave up 7 bases, with 16 bases separating them. Per the germline V gene, CDR1 is SGHRS and CDR2 is YFSETQ. Written as DNA, the CDR3 is TGCGCCAGCAGCTTGTCTCAGTCGAGGGAATATACGCAGTATTTT. This gives the protein CASSLSQSREYTQYF.

This clonotype was picked up a small number of times. The chain employs TRBV4-2 and TRBJ2-5; the D is unclear. This CDR3 has 16 amino acids. Germline V CDR1 and CDR2: LGHNA, YNFKEQ. V was shortened by 3 bases and J by 1 base, with 15 bases between the two germline ends. The CDR3 sequence is CASSQVTRGLQETQYF. Written as DNA, the CDR3 is TGTGCCAGCAGCCAGGTTACACGCGGTCTCCAAGAGACCCAGTACTTC.

This clonotype was recorded many times. This rearrangement joins TRBV12-3 or TRBV12-4 to TRBJ2-3; TRBD2 matches at 7 bases. The CDR3 spans 13 residues. Trimming cost V 5 bases and J 1 base; bases outside gene matches: 0. The CDR3 DNA reads TGTGCCAGCAGTGCGGGGGGCACAGATACGCAGTATTTT. Translating gives CASSAGGTDTQYF.